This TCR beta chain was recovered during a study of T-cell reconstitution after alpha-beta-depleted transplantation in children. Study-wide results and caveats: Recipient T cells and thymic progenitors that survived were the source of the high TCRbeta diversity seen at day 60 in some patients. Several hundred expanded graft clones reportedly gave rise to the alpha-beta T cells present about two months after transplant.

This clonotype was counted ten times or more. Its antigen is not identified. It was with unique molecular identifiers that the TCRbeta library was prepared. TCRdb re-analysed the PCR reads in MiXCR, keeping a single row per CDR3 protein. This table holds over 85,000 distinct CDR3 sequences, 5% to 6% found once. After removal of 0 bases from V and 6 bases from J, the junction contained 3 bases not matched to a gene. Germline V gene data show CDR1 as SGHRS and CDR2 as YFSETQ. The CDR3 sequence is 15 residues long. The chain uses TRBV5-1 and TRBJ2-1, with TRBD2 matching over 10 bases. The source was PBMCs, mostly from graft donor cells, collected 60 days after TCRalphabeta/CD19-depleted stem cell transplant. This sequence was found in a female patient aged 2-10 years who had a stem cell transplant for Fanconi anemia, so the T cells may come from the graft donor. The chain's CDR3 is CASSLVASGSNEQFF. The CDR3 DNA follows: TGCGCCAGCAGCTTGGTGGCTAGCGGGAGCAATGAGCAGTTCTTC.